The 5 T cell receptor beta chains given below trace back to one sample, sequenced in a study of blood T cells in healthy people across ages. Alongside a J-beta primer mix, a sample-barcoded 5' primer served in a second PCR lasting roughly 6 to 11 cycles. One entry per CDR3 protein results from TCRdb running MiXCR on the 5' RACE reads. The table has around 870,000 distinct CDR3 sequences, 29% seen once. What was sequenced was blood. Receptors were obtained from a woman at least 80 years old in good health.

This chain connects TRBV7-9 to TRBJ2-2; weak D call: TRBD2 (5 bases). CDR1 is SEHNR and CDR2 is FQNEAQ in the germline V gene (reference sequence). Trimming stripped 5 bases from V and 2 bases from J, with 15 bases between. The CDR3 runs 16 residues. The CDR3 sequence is CASSHPRGINTGELFF. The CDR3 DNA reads TGTGCCAGCAGCCACCCTCGAGGGATTAACACCGGGGAGCTGTTTTTT.

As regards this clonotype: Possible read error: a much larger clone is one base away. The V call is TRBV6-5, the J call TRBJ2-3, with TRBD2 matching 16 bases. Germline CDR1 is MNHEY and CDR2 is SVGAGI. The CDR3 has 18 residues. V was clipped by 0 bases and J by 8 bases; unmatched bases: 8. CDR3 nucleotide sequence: TGTGCCAGCAGTTACTCCGGGACTAGCGGGGGGGCCCCTGGTACGCAGTATTTT. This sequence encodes CASSYSGTSGGAPGTQYF.

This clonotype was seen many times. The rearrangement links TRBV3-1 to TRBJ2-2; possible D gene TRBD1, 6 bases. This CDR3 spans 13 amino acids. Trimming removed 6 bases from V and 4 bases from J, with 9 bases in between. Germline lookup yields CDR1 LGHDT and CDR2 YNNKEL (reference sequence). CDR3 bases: TGTGCCAGCAGTGGACAGTTCACCGGGGAGCTGTTTTTT. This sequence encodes CASSGQFTGELFF.

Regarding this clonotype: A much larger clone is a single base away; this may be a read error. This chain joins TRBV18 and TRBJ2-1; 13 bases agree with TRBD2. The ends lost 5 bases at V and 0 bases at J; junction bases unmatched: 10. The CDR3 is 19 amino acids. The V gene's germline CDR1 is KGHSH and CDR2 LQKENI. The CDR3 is CASSKTSGGSSSSYNEQFF. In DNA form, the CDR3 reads TGTGCCAGCTCAAAGACTAGCGGGGGGTCCTCCAGCTCCTACAATGAGCAGTTCTTC.

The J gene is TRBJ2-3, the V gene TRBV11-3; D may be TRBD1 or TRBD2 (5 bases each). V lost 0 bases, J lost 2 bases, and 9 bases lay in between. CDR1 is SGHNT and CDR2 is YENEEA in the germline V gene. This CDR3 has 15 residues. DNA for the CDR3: TGTGCCAGCAGCTTAGACGGGGACCTCACAGATACGCAGTATTTT. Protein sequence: CASSLDGDLTDTQYF.